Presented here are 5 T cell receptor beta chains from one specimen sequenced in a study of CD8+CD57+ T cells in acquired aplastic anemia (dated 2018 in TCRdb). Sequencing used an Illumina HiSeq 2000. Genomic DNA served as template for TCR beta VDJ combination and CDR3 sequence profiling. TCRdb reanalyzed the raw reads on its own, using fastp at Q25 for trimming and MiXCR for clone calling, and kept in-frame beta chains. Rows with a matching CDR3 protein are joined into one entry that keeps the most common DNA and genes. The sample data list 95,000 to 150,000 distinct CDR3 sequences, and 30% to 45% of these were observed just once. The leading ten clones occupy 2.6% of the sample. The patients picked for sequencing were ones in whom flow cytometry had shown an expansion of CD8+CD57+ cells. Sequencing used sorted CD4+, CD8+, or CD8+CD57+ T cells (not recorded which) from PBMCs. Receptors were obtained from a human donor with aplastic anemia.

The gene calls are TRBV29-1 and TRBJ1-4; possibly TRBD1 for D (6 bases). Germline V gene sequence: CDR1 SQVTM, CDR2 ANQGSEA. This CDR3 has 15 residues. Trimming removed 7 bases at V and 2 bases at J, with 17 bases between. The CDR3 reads CSARGTVETNEKLFF. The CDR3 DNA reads TGCAGCGCCAGGGGTACAGTGGAGACTAATGAAAAACTGTTTTTT. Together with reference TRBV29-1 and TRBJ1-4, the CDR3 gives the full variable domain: SAVISQKPSRDICQRGTSLTIQCQVDSQVTMMFWYRQQPGQSLTLIATANQGSEATYESGFVIDKFPISRPNLTFSTLTVSNMSPEDSSIYLCSARGTVETNEKLFFGSGTQLSVL.

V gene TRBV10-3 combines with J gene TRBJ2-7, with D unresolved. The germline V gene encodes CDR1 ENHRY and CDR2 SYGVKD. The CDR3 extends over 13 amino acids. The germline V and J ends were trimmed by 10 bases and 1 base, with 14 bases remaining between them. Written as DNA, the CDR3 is TGTGCCAGCAGCAACGGTCAGTCCTACGAGCAGTACTTC. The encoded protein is CASSNGQSYEQYF.

The CDR3 coding sequence is TGCAGTGCTAGACCCACAGGGCTCCACGAGCAGTACTTC. It is translated as CSARPTGLHEQYF. This chain joins TRBV20-1 and TRBJ2-7, with D perhaps TRBD1 (6 bases). V shed 2 bases and J shed 5 bases, with 13 bases lying between them. CDR3 length: 13 residues. From germline, CDR1 is DFQATT and CDR2 SNEGSKA (reference sequence).

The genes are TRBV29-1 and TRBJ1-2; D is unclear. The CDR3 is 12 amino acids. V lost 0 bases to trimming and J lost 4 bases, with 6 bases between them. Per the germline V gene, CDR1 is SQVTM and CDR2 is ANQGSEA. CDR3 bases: TGCAGCGTTGAAGAACCGTTCTATGGCTACACCTTC. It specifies CSVEEPFYGYTF.

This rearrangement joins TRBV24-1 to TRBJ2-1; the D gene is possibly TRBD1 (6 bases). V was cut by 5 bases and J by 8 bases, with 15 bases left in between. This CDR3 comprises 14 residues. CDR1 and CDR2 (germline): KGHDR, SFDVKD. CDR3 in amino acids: CATSATGFSYEQFF. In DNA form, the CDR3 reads TGTGCCACCAGTGCTACAGGGTTCTCGTATGAGCAGTTCTTC.